A single sample gave rise to the 6 T cell receptor beta chains below, sequenced in a study of blood T cell repertoires in COVID-19. Clones were read by immunoSEQ multiplex PCR, and TCRdb kept only the in-frame ones, dropping some. The sample includes approximately 98,000 clones, 88% of them seen just once. Sequencing input: peripheral blood. These receptors were collected from a human donor in a cohort sampled during active COVID-19.

This sequence joins TRBV2 and TRBJ1-2; 7 bases align to TRBD1. The CDR3 covers 15 residues. Germline V CDR1 and CDR2: SNHLY, FYNNEI. V lost 2 bases and J lost 5; bases outside the gene matches: 8. The CDR3 sequence is CASSESGRGLYGYTF. Written as DNA, the CDR3 is TGTGCCAGCAGTGAATCGGGTAGGGGGCTTTATGGCTACACCTTC.

This clone is a singleton in its sample. The genes are TRBV15 and TRBJ2-5, with a tentative D call TRBD1 (6 bases). The germline V gene encodes CDR1 LNHNV and CDR2 YYDKDF (reference sequence). This CDR3 contains 15 residues. The germline V and J ends were trimmed by 1 base and 4 bases, with 13 bases remaining between them. This CDR3 reads CATSRGPGDGETQYF. CDR3 sequence (DNA): TGTGCCACCAGCAGAGGGCCAGGGGACGGAGAGACCCAGTACTTC.

V usage is TRBV15 and J usage is TRBJ2-2, with D possibly being TRBD1 (5 bases). The ends were cut back, 0 bases at V and 6 bases at J, with 8 bases in the middle. The CDR3 consists of 14 residues. Germline V lookup: CDR1 LNHNV, CDR2 YYDKDF (reference sequence). DNA of the CDR3: TGTGCCACCAGCAGAGATCTGGGGCCCGGGGAGCTGTTTTTT. Translating gives CATSRDLGPGELFF.

This clone came up once. J is TRBJ1-1 and V is TRBV14; 10 bases fit TRBD1. V gave up 5 bases and J gave up 1 base; unmatched junction bases: 13. This CDR3 spans 18 amino acids. Germline loops: CDR1 SGHDN, CDR2 FVKESK. CDR3 nucleotides: TGTGCCAGCAGCTACCCCCCGGGACAGGGGACCCGGAACACTGAAGCTTTCTTT. It is translated as CASSYPPGQGTRNTEAFF.

The chain employs TRBV4-1 and TRBJ1-2; D is perhaps TRBD1 (5 bases). This CDR3 spans 18 amino acids. The germline V and J ends were trimmed by 2 bases and 2 bases, with 21 bases remaining between them. Germline-derived CDR1 and CDR2 are MGHRA and YSYEKL. The CDR3 loop reads CASSQPRGRVEGNYGYTF. CDR3 sequence (DNA): TGCGCCAGCAGCCAACCTCGAGGCAGGGTAGAAGGGAACTATGGCTACACCTTC.

DNA for the CDR3: TGTGCCAGTTCCGGGACTAGATACAATGAGCAGTTCTTC. It yields the protein CASSGTRYNEQFF. The chain employs TRBV19 and TRBJ2-1; 8 nucleotides agree with TRBD2. CDR1 is LNHDA and CDR2 is SQIVND in the germline V gene (reference sequence). The ends lost 8 bases at V and 4 bases at J; junction bases unmatched: 4. The CDR3 runs 13 residues.